This T cell receptor beta chain was documented in a study of regulatory T cells in long-lasting Graves disease. Study details: Over 5 years of antithyroid drugs plus positive TSH receptor antibodies defined persistent Graves' disease. Whole-study results and caveats: Persistent disease was associated with favored TRBV28 usage and with favored use of TRBJ1-2 and TRBJ2-5. Owing to a sample size that was small, accuracy may have been reduced.

Trimming left V 5 bases short and J 6 bases short, with 13 bases between. This CDR3 has 13 residues. The time point denotes: persistent/refractory GD, antithyroid drugs over 5 years with positive TRAb. PBMCs provided the RNA from which the TCR library was made. Diagnosis followed American Thyroid Association guidelines for Graves' disease. This clonotype came up many times. Its antigen is currently unknown. CDR3 regions were amplified by Arm-PCR using iRepertoire HTBI primers to build TCR beta libraries. TCRdb fed the multiplex PCR reads into MiXCR, producing one record per CDR3 protein. The table lists hundreds of thousands of distinct CDR3 sequences, 20% of them singletons.

The sample here was peripheral blood mononuclear cells (PBMCs), taken when the disease was refractory, from a patient treated with antithyroid drugs. This clonotype was sampled from a female donor with Graves disease. This sequence joins TRBV12-3 or TRBV12-4 and TRBJ1-2; no definite D call. CDR3 residues: CASSQGQSDGYTF. The CDR3 region has the DNA TGTGCCAGCAGTCAAGGCCAATCCGATGGCTACACCTTC.